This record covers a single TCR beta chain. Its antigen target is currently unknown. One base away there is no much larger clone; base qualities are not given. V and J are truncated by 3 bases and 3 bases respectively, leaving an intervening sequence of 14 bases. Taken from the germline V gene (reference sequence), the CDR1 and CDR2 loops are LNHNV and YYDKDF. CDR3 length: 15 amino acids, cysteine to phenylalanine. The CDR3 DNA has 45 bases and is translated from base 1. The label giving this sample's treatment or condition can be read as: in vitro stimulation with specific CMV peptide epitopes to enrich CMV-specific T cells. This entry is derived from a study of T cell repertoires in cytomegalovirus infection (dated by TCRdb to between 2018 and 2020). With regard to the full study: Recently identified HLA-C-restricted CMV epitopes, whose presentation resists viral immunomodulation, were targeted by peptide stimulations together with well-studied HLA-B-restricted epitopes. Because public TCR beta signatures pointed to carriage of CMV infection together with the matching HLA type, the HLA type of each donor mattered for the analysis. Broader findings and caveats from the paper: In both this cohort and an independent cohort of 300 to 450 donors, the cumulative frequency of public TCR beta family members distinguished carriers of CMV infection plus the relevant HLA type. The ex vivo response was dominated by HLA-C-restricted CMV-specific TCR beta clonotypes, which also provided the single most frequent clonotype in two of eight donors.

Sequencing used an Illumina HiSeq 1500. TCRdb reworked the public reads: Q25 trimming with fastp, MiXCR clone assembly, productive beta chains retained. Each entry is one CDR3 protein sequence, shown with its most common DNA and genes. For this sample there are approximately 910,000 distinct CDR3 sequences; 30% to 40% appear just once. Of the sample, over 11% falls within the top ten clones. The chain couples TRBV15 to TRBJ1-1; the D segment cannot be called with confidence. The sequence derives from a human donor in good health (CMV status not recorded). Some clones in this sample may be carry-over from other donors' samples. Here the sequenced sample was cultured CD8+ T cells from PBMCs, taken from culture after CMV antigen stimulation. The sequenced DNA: TGTGCCACCAGCAGCCCTGGGAGGACCGACACTGAAGCTTTCTTT. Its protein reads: CATSSPGRTDTEAFF. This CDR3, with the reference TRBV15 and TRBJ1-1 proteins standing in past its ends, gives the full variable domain DAMVIQNPRYQVTQFGKPVTLSCSQTLNHNVMYWYQQKSSQAPKLLFHYYDKDFNNEADTPDNFQSRRPNTSFCFLDIRSPGLGDTAMYLCATSSPGRTDTEAFFGQGTRLTVV.